The 6 T cell receptor beta chains listed next were all sequenced from one sample in a study of OX40 agonist ivuxolimab in advanced cancers. Only in-frame clones appear in the TCRdb table, and some are missing; sequencing was by immunoSEQ multiplex PCR. Seen here are fewer than 85,000 clones, about 86% observed once, and the top ten hold about 0.78%. The starting material was CD4+ or CD8+ T cells sorted from blood, obtained in a trial of the OX40 agonist ivuxolimab. These receptors were obtained from an adult with an advanced solid tumor such as melanoma, head and neck, liver or kidney cancer.

The genes are TRBV16 and TRBJ1-2, with 8 nucleotides matching TRBD1. This CDR3 comprises 17 residues. Trimming removed 2 bases from V and 0 bases from J; junction bases left unmatched: 8. Germline V CDR1 and CDR2: KGHSY, FQNENV. As DNA, the CDR3 is TGTGCCAGCAGCCAAGCATTGACAGGGGACCCTAACTATGGCTACACCTTC. Encoded protein: CASSQALTGDPNYGYTF.

The chain uses TRBV28 and TRBJ2-7, with 8 bases aligning to TRBD1. This CDR3 is 16 amino acids long. Germline V gene data show CDR1 as MDHEN and CDR2 as SYDVKM. Trimming at V came to 7 bases and at J to 4 bases, leaving 15 bases not matched to a gene. The chain's CDR3 is CASTSAGGRGRYEQYF. DNA for the CDR3: TGTGCCAGCACCTCCGCAGGGGGCCGGGGGAGATACGAGCAGTACTTC.

The rearrangement links TRBV2 to TRBJ1-4; 7 nucleotides match TRBD1. Germline V gives CDR1 SNHLY, CDR2 FYNNEI. The CDR3 loop spans 14 amino acids. With V trimmed by 8 bases and J by 4 bases, 7 bases remained unmatched. CDR3 region: CASRNRGSNEKLFF. The CDR3 DNA reads TGTGCCAGCCGAAACAGGGGAAGTAATGAAAAACTGTTTTTT.

The V gene is TRBV18, the J gene TRBJ2-7; TRBD1 is a possible D gene (5 bases). Germline CDR1 and CDR2: KGHSH and LQKENI. The CDR3 is 13 residues long. Trimming removed 2 bases from V and 0 bases from J, with 5 bases in between. In DNA, the CDR3 is TGTGCCAGCTCACCAGGGGCCTCCTACGAGCAGTACTTC. Translating it yields CASSPGASYEQYF. The full variable domain, rest sourced from reference TRBV18 and TRBJ2-7, is NAGVMQNPRHLVRRRGQEARLRCSPMKGHSHVYWYRQLPEEGLKFMVYLQKENIIDESGMPKERFSAEFPKEGPSILRIQQVVRGDSAAYFCASSPGASYEQYFGPGTRLTVT.

V usage is TRBV11-1 and J usage is TRBJ2-5; tentatively, D is TRBD1 (5 bases). Germline V lookup: CDR1 SGHAT, CDR2 FQDESV (reference sequence). The CDR3 has 13 residues. V was cut by 3 bases and J by 5 bases, with 10 bases left in between. The CDR3 DNA reads TGTGCCAGCAGCTTGGGGCAGAGGGAGACCCAGTACTTC. It encodes CASSLGQRETQYF. Filled out from reference TRBV11-1 and TRBJ2-5, the complete variable domain reads EAEVAQSPRYKITEKSQAVAFWCDPISGHATLYWYRQILGQGPELLVQFQDESVVDDSQLPKDRFSAERLKGVDSTLKIQPAELGDSAMYLCASSLGQRETQYFGPGTRLLVL.

The J gene is TRBJ1-1, the V gene TRBV18, with D possibly TRBD1 on 6 matching bases. Germline CDR1 is KGHSH and CDR2 is LQKENI. CDR3 length equals 15 residues. V gave up 5 bases and J gave up 2 bases, with 15 bases separating them. CDR3 residues: CASSSGRGTNTEAFF. DNA for the CDR3: TGTGCCAGCTCATCGGGCAGGGGCACAAACACTGAAGCTTTCTTT.